The clone carrying this TCR beta chain was seen only a few times. The antigen is not known. The data derive from a study of PD-1 blockade in mismatch repair-deficient tumors. Findings and limits, study-wide: After pembrolizumab, tumor-resident clones rose rapidly, then generally contracted before radiologic responses.

With V trimmed by 4 bases and J by 7 bases, 9 bases remained unmatched. Germline V gene lookup returns CDR1 SGHRS and CDR2 YFSETQ. The CDR3 sequence is 15 residues long. The TCR-sequenced patients were a few responders to pembrolizumab. TCRdb's table, derived via immunoSEQ multiplex PCR, lists solely in-frame clones and lacks some. The table shows around 68,000 clones, with around 80% occurring only once. The sequencing used peripheral blood, collected 2 weeks after starting pembrolizumab. This TCR was recovered from an adult with mismatch repair-deficient cancer. The chain uses TRBV5-1 and TRBJ1-4, with 8 positions matching TRBD1. CDR3 nucleotide sequence: TGCGCCAGCAGCCAGACCGGTACAGGGGGTGAAAAACTGTTTTTT. This gives the protein CASSQTGTGGEKLFF.